This entry is about one TCR beta chain. Authors' methods: Amplifying reference gene primers gave estimates of nucleated cell counts. TCRdb's copy holds only in-frame clones and misses some; the assay was immunoSEQ multiplex PCR. V and J calls and clone size are those listed in that table; D and trimming were worked out from the DNA. Of around 300,000 clones listed, roughly 86% are singletons. The record originates from a study of blood T cell repertoires in COVID-19. Whole-study context: T cells, B-cell-depleted T cells, or PBMCs supplied cDNA or gDNA.

Participant age was about 18 to 95 years, and participants resided in fewer than 25 US areas. Participants' own reports of clinical history determined their cohort assignment. This CDR3 comprises 16 residues. V lost 2 bases to trimming and J lost 4 bases; unmatched junction nucleotides: 9. From germline, CDR1 is SQVTM and CDR2 ANQGSEA. This rearrangement joins TRBV29-1 to TRBJ1-3, with 9 bases aligning to TRBD1. This clonotype was sampled from a woman between 18 and 29 years old who had recovered from COVID-19. Sequenced input: PBMCs or T cells enriched from blood (not recorded which). The CDR3 loop is CSVEYPGQGYGNTIYF. DNA of the CDR3: TGCAGCGTTGAATATCCGGGACAGGGTTACGGAAACACCATATATTTT.